Described below is a single T cell receptor (beta chain) sequence and its context. Its cognate antigen is unknown. The data derive from a study of blood T cells in healthy people across ages. Study results and limitations: Estimates drawn from one million T cells were deemed to understate diversity. Fewer expanded clones and more diversity marked long-lived versus aged donors. Roughly linearly, TCR beta diversity per million T cells fell as age increased.

The use of a sample-barcoded 5' primer and a J-beta primer mix characterized a second PCR of roughly 6 to 12 cycles. Carrying 12 random nucleotides, a template-switch adaptor labeled each individual cDNA molecule. TCRdb redid the calling of the 5' RACE reads with MiXCR, one entry per CDR3 protein. The data hold roughly 1,800,000 distinct CDR3 sequences, with just under 50% observed a single time. The receptor comes from a woman aged 40-49 years in good health. Sample: blood.

The DNA for the CDR3 is TGCGCCAGCAGCCAAACAACTAGCGGGGGTGGCAACAATGAGCAGTTCTTC. This codes for CASSQTTSGGGNNEQFF. The gene calls are TRBV4-3 and TRBJ2-1; 11 bases map to TRBD2. The CDR3 is 17 residues long. Per the germline V gene, CDR1 is LGHNA and CDR2 is YSLEER. V gave up 2 bases and J gave up 5 bases; unmatched junction bases: 8.